This TCR beta chain emerged from a study of identical twins. Template switching created a universal primer site, and the cDNA included unique molecular identifiers. TCRdb re-derived calls from the 5' RACE reads in MiXCR, one entry per CDR3 protein. Among approximately 150,000 distinct CDR3 sequences listed, approximately 4% were seen once. Comment on this clonotype: Its antigen is as yet unknown.

Study-wide findings and caveats: Zero-insertion analyses might be partly confounded by invariant T cells like MAIT and iNKT.

CDR3 length: 13 residues. The V gene is TRBV12-2, the J gene TRBJ1-2. TRBV12-2 is listed as a pseudogene. The receptor was isolated from a man younger than 35 in good health. The sequencing input was memory T cells sorted from blood. The CDR3, as DNA: TGTGCAAGGGGCCCAGTCGCTAACTATGGCTACACCTTC. Protein product: CARGPVANYGYTF.